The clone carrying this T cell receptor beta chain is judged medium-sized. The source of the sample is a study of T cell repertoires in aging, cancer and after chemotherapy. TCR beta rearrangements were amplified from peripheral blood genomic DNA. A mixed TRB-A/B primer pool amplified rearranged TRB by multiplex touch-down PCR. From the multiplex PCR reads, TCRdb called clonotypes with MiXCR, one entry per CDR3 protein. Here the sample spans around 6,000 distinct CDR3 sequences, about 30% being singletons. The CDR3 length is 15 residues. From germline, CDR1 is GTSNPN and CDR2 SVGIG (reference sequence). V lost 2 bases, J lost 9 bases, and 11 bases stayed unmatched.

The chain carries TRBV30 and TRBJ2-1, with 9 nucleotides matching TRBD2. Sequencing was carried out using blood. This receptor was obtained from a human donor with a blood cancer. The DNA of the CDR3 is TGTGCCTGGAGTTTCAGGCCAGCGGGAGGTAGTGAGCAGTTCTTC. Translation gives CAWSFRPAGGSEQFF.